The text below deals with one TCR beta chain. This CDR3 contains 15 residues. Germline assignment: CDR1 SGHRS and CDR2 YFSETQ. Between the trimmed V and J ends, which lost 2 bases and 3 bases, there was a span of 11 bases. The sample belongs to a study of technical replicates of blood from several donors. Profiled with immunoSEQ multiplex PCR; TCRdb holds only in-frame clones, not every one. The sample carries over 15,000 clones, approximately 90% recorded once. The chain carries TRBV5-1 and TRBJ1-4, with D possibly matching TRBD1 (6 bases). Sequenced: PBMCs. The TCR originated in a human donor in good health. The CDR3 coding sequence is TGCGCCAGCAGCTTACAGGGTGGGTCTAATGAAAAACTGTTTTTT. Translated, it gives CASSLQGGSNEKLFF.